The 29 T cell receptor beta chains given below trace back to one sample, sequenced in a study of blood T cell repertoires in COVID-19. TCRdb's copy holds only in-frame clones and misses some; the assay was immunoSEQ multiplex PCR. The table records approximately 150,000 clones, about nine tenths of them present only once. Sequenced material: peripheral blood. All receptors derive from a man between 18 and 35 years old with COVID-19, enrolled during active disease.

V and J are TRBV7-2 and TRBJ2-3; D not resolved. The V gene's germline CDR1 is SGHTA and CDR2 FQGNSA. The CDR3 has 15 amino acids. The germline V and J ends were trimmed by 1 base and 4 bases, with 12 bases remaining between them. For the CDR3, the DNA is TGTGCCAGCAGCTTAGGAACTTCCCTGCCAGATACGCAGTATTTT. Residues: CASSLGTSLPDTQYF.

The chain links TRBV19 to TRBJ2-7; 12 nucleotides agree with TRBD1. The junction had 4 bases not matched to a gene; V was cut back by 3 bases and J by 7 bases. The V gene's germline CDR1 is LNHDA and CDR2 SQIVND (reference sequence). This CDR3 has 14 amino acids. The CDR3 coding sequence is TGTGCCAGTAGTATCGGGACAGGGGGCTCGGAGCAGTACTTC. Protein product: CASSIGTGGSEQYF.

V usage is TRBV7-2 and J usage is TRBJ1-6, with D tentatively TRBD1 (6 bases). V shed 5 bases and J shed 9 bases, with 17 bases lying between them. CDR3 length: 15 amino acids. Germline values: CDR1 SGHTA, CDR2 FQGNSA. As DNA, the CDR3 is TGTGCCAGCAGCGAATGGGGCAGAGGGGGTTCACCCCTCCACTTT. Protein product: CASSEWGRGGSPLHF.

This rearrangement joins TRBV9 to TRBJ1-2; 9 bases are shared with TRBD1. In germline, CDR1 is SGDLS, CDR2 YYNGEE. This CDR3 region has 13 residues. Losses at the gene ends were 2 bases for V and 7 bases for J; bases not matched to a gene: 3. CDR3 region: CASSVTGGSGYTF. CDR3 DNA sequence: TGTGCCAGCAGCGTGACAGGGGGTTCTGGCTACACCTTC.

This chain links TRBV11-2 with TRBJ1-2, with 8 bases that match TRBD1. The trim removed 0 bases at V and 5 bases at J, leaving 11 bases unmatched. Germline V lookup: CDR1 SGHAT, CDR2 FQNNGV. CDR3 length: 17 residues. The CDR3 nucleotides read TGTGCCAGCAGCTTAGATCGAGAGGGGGACAGGACATATGGCTACACCTTC. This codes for CASSLDREGDRTYGYTF.

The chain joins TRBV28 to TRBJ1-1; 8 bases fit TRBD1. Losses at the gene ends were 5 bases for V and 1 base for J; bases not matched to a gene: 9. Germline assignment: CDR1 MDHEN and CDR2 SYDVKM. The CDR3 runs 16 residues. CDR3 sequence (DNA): TGTGCCAGCAGTATCCCATGGACAGGGAAGAACACTGAAGCTTTCTTT. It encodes CASSIPWTGKNTEAFF.

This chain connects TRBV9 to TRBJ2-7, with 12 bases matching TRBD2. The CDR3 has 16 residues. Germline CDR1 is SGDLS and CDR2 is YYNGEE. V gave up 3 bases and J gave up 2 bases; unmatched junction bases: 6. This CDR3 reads CASSAGTSGPPYEQYF. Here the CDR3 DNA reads TGTGCCAGCAGCGCGGGGACTAGCGGGCCTCCCTACGAGCAGTACTTC.

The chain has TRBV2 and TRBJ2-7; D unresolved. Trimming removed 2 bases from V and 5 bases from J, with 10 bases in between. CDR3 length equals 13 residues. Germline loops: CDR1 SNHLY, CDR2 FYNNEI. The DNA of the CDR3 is TGTGCCAGCAGTGAATTGTTAATCCACGAGCAGTACTTC. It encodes CASSELLIHEQYF.

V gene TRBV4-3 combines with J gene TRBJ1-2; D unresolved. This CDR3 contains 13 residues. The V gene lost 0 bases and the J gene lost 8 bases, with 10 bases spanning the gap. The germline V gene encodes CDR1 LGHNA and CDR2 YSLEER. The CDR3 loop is CASSQDRTDGYTF. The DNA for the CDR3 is TGCGCCAGCAGCCAAGATAGAACAGACGGCTACACCTTC.

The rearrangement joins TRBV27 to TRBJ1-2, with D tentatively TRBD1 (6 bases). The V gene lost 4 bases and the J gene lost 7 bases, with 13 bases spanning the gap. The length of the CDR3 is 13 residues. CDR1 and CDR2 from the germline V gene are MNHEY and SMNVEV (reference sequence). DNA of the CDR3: TGTGCCAGCAGTTCCACAGGGCCAGGTGGCTACACCTTC. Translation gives CASSSTGPGGYTF.

The CDR3 nucleotides are TGTGCCAGCAGGAGGACTAGCGGGAGGTACGAGCAGTACTTC. Translated: CASRRTSGRYEQYF. The chain recombines TRBV2 with TRBJ2-7, with 14 bases lining up with TRBD2. The CDR3 totals 14 residues. The V segment lost 6 bases and the J segment 4 bases; nucleotides outside the gene matches: 2. Looked up from germline, CDR1 is SNHLY and CDR2 is FYNNEI.

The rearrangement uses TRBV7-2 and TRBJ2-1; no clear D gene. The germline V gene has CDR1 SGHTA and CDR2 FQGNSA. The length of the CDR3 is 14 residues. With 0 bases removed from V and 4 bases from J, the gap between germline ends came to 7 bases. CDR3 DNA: TGTGCCAGCAGCTTAGCTGGCAGTTACAATGAGCAGTTCTTC. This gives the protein CASSLAGSYNEQFF.

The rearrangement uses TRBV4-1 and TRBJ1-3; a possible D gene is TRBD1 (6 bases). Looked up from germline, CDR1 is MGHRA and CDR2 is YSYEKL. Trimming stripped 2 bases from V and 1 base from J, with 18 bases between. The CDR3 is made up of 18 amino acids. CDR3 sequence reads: CASSQPPDRYGSGNTIYF. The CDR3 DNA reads TGCGCCAGCAGCCAACCCCCGGACAGATATGGATCTGGAAACACCATATATTTT.

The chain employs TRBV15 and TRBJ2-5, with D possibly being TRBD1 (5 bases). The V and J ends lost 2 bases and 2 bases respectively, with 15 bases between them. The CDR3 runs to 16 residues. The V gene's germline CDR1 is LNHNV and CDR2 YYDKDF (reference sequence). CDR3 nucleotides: TGTGCCACCAGCAGACCCACCGGCCAGGGACAAGAGACCCAGTACTTC. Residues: CATSRPTGQGQETQYF.

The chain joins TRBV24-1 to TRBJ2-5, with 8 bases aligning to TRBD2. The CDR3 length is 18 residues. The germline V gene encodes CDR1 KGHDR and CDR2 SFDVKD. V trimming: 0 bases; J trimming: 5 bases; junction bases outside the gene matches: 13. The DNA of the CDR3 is TGTGCCACCAGTGATTTGCCTGCCCCGGGGCCTAGCGGGGAGACCCAGTACTTC. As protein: CATSDLPAPGPSGETQYF.

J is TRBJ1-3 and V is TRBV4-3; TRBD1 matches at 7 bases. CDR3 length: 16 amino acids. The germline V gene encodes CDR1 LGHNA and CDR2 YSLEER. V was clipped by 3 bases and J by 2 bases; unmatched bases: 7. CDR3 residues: CASSQQITGAGNTIYF. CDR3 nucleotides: TGCGCCAGCAGCCAGCAAATTACAGGGGCTGGAAACACCATATATTTT.

CDR3 in amino acids: CASLAGETDTQYF. The DNA for the CDR3 is TGTGCCAGTCTAGCGGGAGAAACAGATACGCAGTATTTT. The chain couples TRBV27 to TRBJ2-3; 10 bases fit TRBD2. This CDR3 is built from 13 residues. With 9 bases clipped from V and 3 bases from J, the junction kept 3 bases outside the gene matches. Germline CDR1 MNHEY, CDR2 SMNVEV (reference sequence).

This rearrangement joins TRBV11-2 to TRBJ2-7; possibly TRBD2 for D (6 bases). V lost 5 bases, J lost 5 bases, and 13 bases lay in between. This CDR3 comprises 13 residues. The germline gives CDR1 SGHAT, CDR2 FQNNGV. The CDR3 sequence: CASSPGGFHEQYF. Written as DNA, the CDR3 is TGTGCCAGCAGCCCCGGAGGGTTCCACGAGCAGTACTTC.

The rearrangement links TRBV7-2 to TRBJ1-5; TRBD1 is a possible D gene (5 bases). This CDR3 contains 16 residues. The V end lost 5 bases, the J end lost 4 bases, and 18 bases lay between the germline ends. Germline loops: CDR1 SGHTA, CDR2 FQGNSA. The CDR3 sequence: CASSPGGGRVNQPQHF. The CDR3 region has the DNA TGTGCCAGCAGCCCCGGTGGGGGGAGGGTTAATCAGCCCCAGCATTTT.

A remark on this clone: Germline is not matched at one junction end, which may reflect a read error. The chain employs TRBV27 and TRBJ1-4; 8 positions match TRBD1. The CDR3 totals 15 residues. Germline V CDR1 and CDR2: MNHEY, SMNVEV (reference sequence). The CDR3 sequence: CASSPRTGRFEKLLF. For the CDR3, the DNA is TGTGCCAGCAGTCCCCGGACAGGGAGGTTCGAAAAACTGCTTTTT.

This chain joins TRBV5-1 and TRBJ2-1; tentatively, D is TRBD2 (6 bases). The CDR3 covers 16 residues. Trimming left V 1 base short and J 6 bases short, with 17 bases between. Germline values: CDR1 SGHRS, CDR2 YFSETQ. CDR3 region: CASSLPSGRRLNEQFF. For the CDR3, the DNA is TGCGCCAGCAGCTTGCCCTCCGGGAGAAGGCTCAATGAGCAGTTCTTC.

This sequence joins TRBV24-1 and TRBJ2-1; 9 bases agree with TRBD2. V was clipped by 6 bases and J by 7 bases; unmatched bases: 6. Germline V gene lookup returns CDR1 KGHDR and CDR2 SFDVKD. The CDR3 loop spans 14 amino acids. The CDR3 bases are TGTGCCACCAGTCGGACTAGCGCCCAGAATGAGCAGTTCTTC. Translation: CATSRTSAQNEQFF.

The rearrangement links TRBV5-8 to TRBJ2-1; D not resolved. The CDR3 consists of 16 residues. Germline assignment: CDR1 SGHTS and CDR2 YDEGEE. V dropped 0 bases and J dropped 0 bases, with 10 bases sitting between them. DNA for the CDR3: TGTGCCAGCAGCTTGGACGGAAGGAGCTCCTACAATGAGCAGTTCTTC. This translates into CASSLDGRSSYNEQFF. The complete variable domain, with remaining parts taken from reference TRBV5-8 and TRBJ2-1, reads EAGVTQSPTHLIKTRGQQATLRCSPISGHTSVYWYQQALGLGLQFLLWYDEGEERNRGNFPPRFSGRQFPNYSSELNVNALELEDSALYLCASSLDGRSSYNEQFFGPGTRLTVL.

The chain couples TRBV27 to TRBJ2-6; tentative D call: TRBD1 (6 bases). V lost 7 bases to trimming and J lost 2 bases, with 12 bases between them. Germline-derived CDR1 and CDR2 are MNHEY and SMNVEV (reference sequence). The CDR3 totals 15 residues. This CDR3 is CASTLTGPGANVLTF. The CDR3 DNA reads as TGTGCCAGCACCCTCACAGGGCCTGGGGCCAACGTCCTGACTTTC.

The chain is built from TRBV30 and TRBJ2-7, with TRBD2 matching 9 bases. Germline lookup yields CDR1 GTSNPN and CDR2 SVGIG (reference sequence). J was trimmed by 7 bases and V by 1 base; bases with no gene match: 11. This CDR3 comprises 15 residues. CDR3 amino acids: CAWSGRLAVSGEQYF. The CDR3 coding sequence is TGTGCCTGGAGTGGAAGACTAGCGGTCTCGGGGGAGCAGTACTTC.

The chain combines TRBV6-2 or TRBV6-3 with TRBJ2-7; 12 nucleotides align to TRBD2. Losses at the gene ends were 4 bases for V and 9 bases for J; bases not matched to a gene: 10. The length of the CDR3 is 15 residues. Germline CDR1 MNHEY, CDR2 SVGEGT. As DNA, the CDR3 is TGTGCCAGCAGTTTCCGGGGACTAGCGGGCCTTACGCAGTACTTC. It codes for CASSFRGLAGLTQYF.

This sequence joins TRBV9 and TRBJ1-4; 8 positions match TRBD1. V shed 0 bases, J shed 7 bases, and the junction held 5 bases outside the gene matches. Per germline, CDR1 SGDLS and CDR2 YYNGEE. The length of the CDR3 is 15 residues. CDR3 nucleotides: TGTGCCAGCAGCGTAGCCGGACAGGGCGGTGAAAAACTGTTTTTT. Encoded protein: CASSVAGQGGEKLFF.

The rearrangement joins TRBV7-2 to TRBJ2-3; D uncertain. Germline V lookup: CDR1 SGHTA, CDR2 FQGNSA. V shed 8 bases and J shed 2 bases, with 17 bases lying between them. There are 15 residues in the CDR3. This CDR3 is CASFPLSFPTDTQYF. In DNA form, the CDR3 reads TGTGCCAGCTTCCCCCTGTCCTTCCCCACAGATACGCAGTATTTT. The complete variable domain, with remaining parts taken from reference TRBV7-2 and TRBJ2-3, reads GAGVSQSPSNKVTEKGKDVELRCDPISGHTALYWYRQSLGQGLEFLIYFQGNSAPDKSGLPSDRFSAERTGGSVSTLTIQRTQQEDSAVYLCASFPLSFPTDTQYFGPGTRLTVL.

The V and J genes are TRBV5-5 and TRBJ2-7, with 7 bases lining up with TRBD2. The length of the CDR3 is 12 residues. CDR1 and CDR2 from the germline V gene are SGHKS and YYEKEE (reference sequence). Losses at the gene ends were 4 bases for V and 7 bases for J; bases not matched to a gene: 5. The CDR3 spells CASSPWGGEQYF. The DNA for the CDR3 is TGTGCCAGCAGCCCCTGGGGGGGGGAGCAGTACTTC.